Following are 10 T cell receptor beta chains from one sample sequenced in a study of T cell responses to AZD1222 COVID-19 vaccine (dated by TCRdb to the early 2020s). The time point label, read with the paper, signifies: baseline before first vaccination. Libraries were made using the immunoSEQ multiplex PCR assay. TCRdb holds this immuneACCESS table with in-frame rearrangements only. Some clones are missing; in checked studies, unresolved V genes explain under half, and the rest has no known cause. In this sample the table shows some 140,000 clones, around 90% of which occur a single time. Just over 5.5% of the sample comes from the top ten. This specimen was peripheral blood, taken on day 0 of AZD1222 vaccination. Source of these receptors: an adult in good health.

Here the CDR3 DNA reads TGTGCCAGCAGTCCCGGGGCCGGACTAAAAAGCTCCTACGAGCAGTACTTC. Protein product: CASSPGAGLKSSYEQYF. V gene TRBV27 combines with J gene TRBJ2-7; TRBD2 is a possible D gene (6 bases). The V and J ends lost 5 bases and 0 bases respectively, with 20 bases between them. The germline V gene encodes CDR1 MNHEY and CDR2 SMNVEV (reference sequence). The CDR3 loop spans 17 amino acids.

This chain links TRBV7-2 with TRBJ2-7; D gene uncertain. Trimming removed 5 bases from V and 4 bases from J, with 12 bases in between. CDR1 SGHTA and CDR2 FQGNSA come from the germline V gene. The CDR3 is 13 residues long. For the CDR3, the DNA is TGTGCCAGCAGCCACCTTAACGCATACGAGCAGTACTTC. Translating it yields CASSHLNAYEQYF.

This clone was observed a few times. V usage is TRBV19 and J usage is TRBJ1-3; D possibly corresponds to TRBD1 (5 bases). V was cut by 3 bases and J by 0 bases, with 9 bases left in between. This CDR3 has 15 amino acids. In germline, CDR1 is LNHDA, CDR2 SQIVND (reference sequence). CDR3 region: CASSIYRGSGNTIYF. The CDR3 region has the DNA TGTGCCAGTAGTATTTATAGGGGCTCTGGAAACACCATATATTTT.

V usage is TRBV7-2 and J usage is TRBJ2-3; D not certain. The CDR3 runs to 15 residues. V was pared by 3 bases and J by 6 bases, with 16 bases between. Germline CDR1 is SGHTA and CDR2 is FQGNSA. In nucleotides, the CDR3 is TGTGCCAGCAGCTTGACCGTCCTATTGGCGGATACGCAGTATTTT. Translation: CASSLTVLLADTQYF. The variable domain in full, completed from reference TRBV7-2 and TRBJ2-3, reads GAGVSQSPSNKVTEKGKDVELRCDPISGHTALYWYRQSLGQGLEFLIYFQGNSAPDKSGLPSDRFSAERTGGSVSTLTIQRTQQEDSAVYLCASSLTVLLADTQYFGPGTRLTVL.

The chain joins TRBV6-1 to TRBJ1-3, with D perhaps TRBD1 (6 bases). This CDR3 contains 16 residues. V was clipped by 4 bases and J by 0 bases, with 13 bases between them. CDR1 is MNHNS and CDR2 is SASEGT in the germline V gene. The CDR3 region has the DNA TGTGCCAGCAGTGCCGCAGGGGTCCGCTCTGGAAACACCATATATTTT. Translated, it gives CASSAAGVRSGNTIYF.

This rearrangement joins TRBV5-1 to TRBJ1-3, with D uncertain. Trimming took off 6 bases at V and 0 bases at J, with 13 bases between the two ends. Germline CDR1 reads SGHRS; CDR2 reads YFSETQ. This CDR3 contains 15 residues. The CDR3 nucleotides read TGCGCCAGCAAAACAGACACCTACTCTGGAAACACCATATATTTT. It translates to CASKTDTYSGNTIYF.

The chain has TRBV7-9 and TRBJ2-3; 12 positions match TRBD2. The CDR3 contains 18 residues. V was clipped by 0 bases and J by 0 bases; unmatched bases: 4. In germline, CDR1 is SEHNR, CDR2 FQNEAQ (reference sequence). CDR3 bases: TGTGCCAGCAGCTTAGCTCCCGGGACTAGCGGGAGCACAGATACGCAGTATTTT. This sequence encodes CASSLAPGTSGSTDTQYF.

The chain employs TRBV24-1 and TRBJ1-1; tentatively, D is TRBD1 (5 bases). With 10 bases removed from V and 7 bases from J, the gap between germline ends came to 15 bases. CDR3 length equals 12 residues. Germline V gene lookup returns CDR1 KGHDR and CDR2 SFDVKD. The CDR3: CATSGAGDEAFF. The CDR3 region has the DNA TGTGCCACTTCTGGGGCCGGGGATGAAGCTTTCTTT.

The rearrangement links TRBV6-5 to TRBJ2-2; possible D gene TRBD2, 7 bases. V lost 10 bases and J lost 2, with 17 bases in between. CDR1 is MNHEY and CDR2 is SVGAGI in the germline V gene. The CDR3 is 15 residues long. CDR3 loop: CATQVGGPNTGELFF. As DNA, the CDR3 is TGTGCCACCCAGGTGGGGGGGCCTAACACCGGGGAGCTGTTTTTT.

This chain uses TRBV6-5 with TRBJ2-2; TRBD2 aligns across 9 bases. The V gene's germline CDR1 is MNHEY and CDR2 SVGAGI. The CDR3 covers 15 residues. The ends lost 9 bases at V and 5 bases at J; junction bases unmatched: 10. CDR3 in DNA: TGTGCCAGAAGTAGGGGACTAGCATGGACCGGGGAGCTGTTTTTT. This gives the protein CARSRGLAWTGELFF.